This T cell receptor beta chain came from a study of spatial heterogeneity in lung cancer. In its sample, this clonotype was seen many times. Documented time point: sample taken at primary tumor resection. The donor population consisted of just over 70 patients with untreated, early-stage non-small cell lung cancer. Unsorted whole RNA of tumor, nontumor lung or frozen PBMC was sequenced. MiXCR, applied by TCRdb to the 5' RACE reads, yields one record per CDR3 protein. Among under 15,000 distinct CDR3 sequences listed, about 3.8% were seen once. The sequence derives from a male donor with early-stage non-small cell lung cancer. Sequenced material: PBMCs, taken at surgery.

The CDR3, as DNA: TGTGCCAGCAGCCGGAGACGGGAGATGAACACTGAAGCTTTCTTT. Its translation: CASSRRREMNTEAFF. The rearrangement joins TRBV7-8 to TRBJ1-1, with D unresolved. This CDR3 is built from 15 residues. CDR1 is SGHVS and CDR2 is FQNEAQ in the germline V gene. Trimming took 5 bases from V and 0 from J, leaving 13 bases between them.